This TCR beta chain was sequenced in a study of OX40 agonist ivuxolimab in advanced cancers. Study as a whole: From roughly 20 to 85 years was the age range, with a mean of approximately 58 years, and 65% to 90% were male.

Losses at the gene ends were 0 bases for V and 5 bases for J; bases not matched to a gene: 11. Per the germline V gene, CDR1 is SGHVS and CDR2 is FNYEAQ. The CDR3 has 19 residues. The data were produced by immunoSEQ multiplex PCR, yet TCRdb's version contains in-frame clones alone and is incomplete. The sample consists of roughly 72,000 clones, 81% of them appearing once. The sample consisted of CD4+ or CD8+ T cells sorted from blood, taken in a trial of the OX40 agonist ivuxolimab. The clonotype was recovered from an adult with an advanced solid tumor such as melanoma, head and neck, liver or kidney cancer. This chain joins TRBV7-6 and TRBJ2-1, with TRBD2 identical over 12 bases. DNA of the CDR3: TGTGCCAGCAGCTTAGCTGGGGCGACTAGCGGGGGACTAAACAATGAGCAGTTCTTC. Its protein product is CASSLAGATSGGLNNEQFF.